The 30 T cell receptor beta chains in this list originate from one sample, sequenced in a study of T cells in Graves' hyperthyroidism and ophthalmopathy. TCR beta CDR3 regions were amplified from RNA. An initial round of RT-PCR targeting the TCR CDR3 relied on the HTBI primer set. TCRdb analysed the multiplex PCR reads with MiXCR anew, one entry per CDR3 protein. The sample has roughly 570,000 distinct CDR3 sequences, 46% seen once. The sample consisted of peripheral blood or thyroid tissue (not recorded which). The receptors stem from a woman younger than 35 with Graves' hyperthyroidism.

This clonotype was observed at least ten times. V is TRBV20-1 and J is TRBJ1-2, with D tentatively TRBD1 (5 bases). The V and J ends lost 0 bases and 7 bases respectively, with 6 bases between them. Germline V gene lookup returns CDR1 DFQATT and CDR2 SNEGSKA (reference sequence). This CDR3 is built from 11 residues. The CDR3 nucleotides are TGCAGTGCTAGAGATGGGGGTGGCTACACCTTC. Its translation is CSARDGGGYTF.

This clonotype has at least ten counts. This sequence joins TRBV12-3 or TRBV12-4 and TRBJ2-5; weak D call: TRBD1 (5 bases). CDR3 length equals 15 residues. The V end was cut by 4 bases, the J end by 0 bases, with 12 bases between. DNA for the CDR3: TGTGCCAGCAGTTCTCAGGGTGACCACCAAGAGACCCAGTACTTC. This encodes CASSSQGDHQETQYF.

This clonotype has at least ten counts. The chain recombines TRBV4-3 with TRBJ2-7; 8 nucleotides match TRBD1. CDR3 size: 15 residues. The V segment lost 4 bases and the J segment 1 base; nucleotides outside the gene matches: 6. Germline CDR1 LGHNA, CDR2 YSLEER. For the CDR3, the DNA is TGCGCCAGCAGCCCCTACGGACAGGGTTCCTACGAGCAGTACTTC. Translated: CASSPYGQGSYEQYF.

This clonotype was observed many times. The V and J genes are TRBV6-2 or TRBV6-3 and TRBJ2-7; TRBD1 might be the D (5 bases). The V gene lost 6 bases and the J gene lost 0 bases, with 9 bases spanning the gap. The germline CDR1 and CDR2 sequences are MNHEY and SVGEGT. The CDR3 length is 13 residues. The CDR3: CASSEDNSYEQYF. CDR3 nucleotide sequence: TGTGCCAGCAGCGAGGACAACTCCTACGAGCAGTACTTC.

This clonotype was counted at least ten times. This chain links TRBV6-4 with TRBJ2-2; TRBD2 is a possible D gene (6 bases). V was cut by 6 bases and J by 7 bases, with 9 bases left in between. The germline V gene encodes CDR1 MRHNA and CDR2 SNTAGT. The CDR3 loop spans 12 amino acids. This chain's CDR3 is CASSETSGELFF. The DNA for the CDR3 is TGTGCCAGCAGCGAGACTAGCGGGGAGCTGTTTTTT.

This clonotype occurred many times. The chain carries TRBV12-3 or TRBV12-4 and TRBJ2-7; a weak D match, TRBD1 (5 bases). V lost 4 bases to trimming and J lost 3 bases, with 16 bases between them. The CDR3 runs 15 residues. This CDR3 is CASSSAHGHLYEQYF. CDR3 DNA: TGTGCCAGCAGTTCAGCCCACGGACATCTCTACGAGCAGTACTTC.

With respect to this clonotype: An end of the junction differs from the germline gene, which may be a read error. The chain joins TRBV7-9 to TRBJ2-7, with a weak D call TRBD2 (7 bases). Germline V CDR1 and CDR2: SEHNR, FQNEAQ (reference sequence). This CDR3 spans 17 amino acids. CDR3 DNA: TGTGCCAGCAGCGCCGGGGCGGGGGCGCCGTCATCGGCCGAGCGGTACTTC. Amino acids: CASSAGAGAPSSAERYF. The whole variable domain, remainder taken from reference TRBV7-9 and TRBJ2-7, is DTGVSQNPRHKITKRGQNVTFRCDPISEHNRLYWYRQTLGQGPEFLTYFQNEAQLEKSRLLSDRFSAERPKGSFSTLEIQRTEQGDSAMYLCASSAGAGAPSSAERYFGPGTRLTVT.

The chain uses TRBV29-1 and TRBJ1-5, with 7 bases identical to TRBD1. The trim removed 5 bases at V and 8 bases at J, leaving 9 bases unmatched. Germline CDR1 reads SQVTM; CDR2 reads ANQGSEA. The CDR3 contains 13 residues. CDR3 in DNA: TGCAGCGTTAGGACAGGATGGAATGAGCCCCAGCATTTT. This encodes CSVRTGWNEPQHF.

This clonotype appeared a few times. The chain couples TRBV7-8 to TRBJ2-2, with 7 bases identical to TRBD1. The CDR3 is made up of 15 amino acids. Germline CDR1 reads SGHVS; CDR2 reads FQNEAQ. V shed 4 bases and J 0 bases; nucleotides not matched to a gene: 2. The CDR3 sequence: CASSSGQPNTGELFF. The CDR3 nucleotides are TGTGCCAGCAGCTCGGGACAGCCGAACACCGGGGAGCTGTTTTTT.

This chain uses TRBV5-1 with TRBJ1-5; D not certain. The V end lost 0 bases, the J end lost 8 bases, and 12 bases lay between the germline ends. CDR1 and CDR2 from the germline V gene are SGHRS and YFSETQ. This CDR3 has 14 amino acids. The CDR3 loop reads CASSLVQSGEPQHF. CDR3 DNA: TGCGCCAGCAGCTTGGTTCAAAGCGGGGAGCCCCAGCATTTT.

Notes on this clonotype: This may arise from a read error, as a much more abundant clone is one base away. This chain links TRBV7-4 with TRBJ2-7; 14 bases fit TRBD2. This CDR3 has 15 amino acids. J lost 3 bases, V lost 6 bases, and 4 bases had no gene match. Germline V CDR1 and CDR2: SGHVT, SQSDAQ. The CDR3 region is CASRGLAGVNYEQYF. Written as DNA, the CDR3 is TGTGCCAGCAGGGGACTAGCGGGAGTCAACTACGAGCAGTACTTC. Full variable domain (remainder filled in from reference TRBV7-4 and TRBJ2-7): GAGVSQSPRYKVAKRGRDVALRCDSISGHVTLYWYRQTLGQGSEVLTYSQSDAQRDKSGRPSGRFSAERPERSVSTLKIQRTEQGDSAVYLCASRGLAGVNYEQYFGPGTRLTVT.

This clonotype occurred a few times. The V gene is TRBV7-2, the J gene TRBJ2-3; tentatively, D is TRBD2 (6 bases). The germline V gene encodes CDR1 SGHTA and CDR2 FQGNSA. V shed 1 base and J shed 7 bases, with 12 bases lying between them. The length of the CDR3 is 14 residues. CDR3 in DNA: TGTGCCAGCAGCTTAGTGGGCGGGGATAATACGCAGTATTTT. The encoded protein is CASSLVGGDNTQYF. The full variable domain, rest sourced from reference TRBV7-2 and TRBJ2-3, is GAGVSQSPSNKVTEKGKDVELRCDPISGHTALYWYRQSLGQGLEFLIYFQGNSAPDKSGLPSDRFSAERTGGSVSTLTIQRTQQEDSAVYLCASSLVGGDNTQYFGPGTRLTVL.

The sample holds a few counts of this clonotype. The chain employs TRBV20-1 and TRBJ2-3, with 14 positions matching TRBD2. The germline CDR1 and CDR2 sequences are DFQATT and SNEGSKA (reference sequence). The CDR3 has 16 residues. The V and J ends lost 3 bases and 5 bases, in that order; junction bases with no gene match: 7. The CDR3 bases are TGCAGTGCTAGCGTGCGACTAGCGGGAGGGCAAGATACGCAGTATTTT. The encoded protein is CSASVRLAGGQDTQYF.

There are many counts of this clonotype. The CDR3, as DNA: TGTGCCATCAGTGACCCTTCCGACAGGATCGAAGCTTTCTTT. Translating gives CAISDPSDRIEAFF. The V call is TRBV10-3, the J call TRBJ1-1; D possibly corresponds to TRBD1 (6 bases). Germline V gives CDR1 ENHRY, CDR2 SYGVKD. Between the trimmed V and J ends, which lost 3 bases and 8 bases, there was a span of 16 bases. The CDR3 runs to 14 residues.

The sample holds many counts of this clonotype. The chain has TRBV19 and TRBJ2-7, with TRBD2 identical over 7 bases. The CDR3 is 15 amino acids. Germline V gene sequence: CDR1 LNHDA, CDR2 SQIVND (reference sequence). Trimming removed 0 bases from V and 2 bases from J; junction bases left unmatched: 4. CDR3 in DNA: TGTGCCAGTAGTATAGATACTAGCGCCACCTACGAGCAGTACTTC. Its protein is CASSIDTSATYEQYF.

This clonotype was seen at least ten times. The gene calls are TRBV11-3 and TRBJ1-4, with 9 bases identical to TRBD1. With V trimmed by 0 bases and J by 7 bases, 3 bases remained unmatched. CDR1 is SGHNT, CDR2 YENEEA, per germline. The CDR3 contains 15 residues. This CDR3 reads CASSLDGTGFEKLFF. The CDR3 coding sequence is TGTGCCAGCAGCTTAGACGGGACAGGGTTTGAAAAACTGTTTTTT.

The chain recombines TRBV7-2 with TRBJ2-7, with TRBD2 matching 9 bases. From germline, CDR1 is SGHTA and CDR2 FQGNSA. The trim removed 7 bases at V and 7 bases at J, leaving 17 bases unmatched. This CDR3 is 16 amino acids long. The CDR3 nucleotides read TGTGCCAGCATCCCCCCGTTCAGCGGGAGGACCGGGGAGCAGTACTTC. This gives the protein CASIPPFSGRTGEQYF.

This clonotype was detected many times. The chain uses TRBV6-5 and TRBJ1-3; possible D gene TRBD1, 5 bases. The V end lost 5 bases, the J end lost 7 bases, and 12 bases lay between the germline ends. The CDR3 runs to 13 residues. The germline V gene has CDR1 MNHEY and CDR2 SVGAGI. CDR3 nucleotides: TGTGCCAGCAGTATAGCATGGGGGAACACCATATATTTT. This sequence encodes CASSIAWGNTIYF.

CDR3: CASSLAVGRSTDTQYF. The CDR3 DNA follows: TGTGCCAGCAGCTTAGCAGTTGGCAGAAGCACAGATACGCAGTATTTT. This chain links TRBV7-9 with TRBJ1-5; no clear D gene. TRBJ2-3 explains the end of the DNA better; the J call may be wrong. There are 16 residues in the CDR3. CDR1 is SEHNR and CDR2 is FQNEAQ in the germline V gene (reference sequence).

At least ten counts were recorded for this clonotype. The CDR3 sequence is CSASHRANQPQHF. The CDR3 region has the DNA TGCAGTGCTAGCCACAGGGCGAATCAGCCCCAGCATTTT. The chain joins TRBV20-1 to TRBJ1-5; weak D call: TRBD1 (6 bases). The V gene's germline CDR1 is DFQATT and CDR2 SNEGSKA (reference sequence). The ends were cut back, 3 bases at V and 4 bases at J, with 10 bases in the middle. CDR3 size: 13 residues.

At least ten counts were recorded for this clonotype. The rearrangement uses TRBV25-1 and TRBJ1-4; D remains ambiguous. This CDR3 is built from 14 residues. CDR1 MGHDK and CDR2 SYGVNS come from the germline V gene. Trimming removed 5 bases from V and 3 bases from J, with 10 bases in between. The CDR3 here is CASSPDGSNEKLFF. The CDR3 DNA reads TGTGCCAGCAGTCCAGACGGCTCTAATGAAAAACTGTTTTTT.

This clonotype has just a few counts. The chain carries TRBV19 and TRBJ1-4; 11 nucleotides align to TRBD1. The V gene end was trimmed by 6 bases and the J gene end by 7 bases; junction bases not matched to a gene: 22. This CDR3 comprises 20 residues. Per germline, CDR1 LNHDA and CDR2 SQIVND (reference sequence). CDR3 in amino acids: CASRGLGVRRTGGEGEKLFF. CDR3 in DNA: TGTGCCAGTAGGGGATTAGGAGTTCGGAGGACAGGGGGCGAGGGTGAAAAACTGTTTTTT.

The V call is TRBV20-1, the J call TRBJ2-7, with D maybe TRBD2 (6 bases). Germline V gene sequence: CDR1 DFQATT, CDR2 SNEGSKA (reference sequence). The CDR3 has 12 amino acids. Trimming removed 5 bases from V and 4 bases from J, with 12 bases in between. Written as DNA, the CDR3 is TGCAGTGCTGACCTCCGGGAGTACGAGCAGTACTTC. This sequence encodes CSADLREYEQYF.

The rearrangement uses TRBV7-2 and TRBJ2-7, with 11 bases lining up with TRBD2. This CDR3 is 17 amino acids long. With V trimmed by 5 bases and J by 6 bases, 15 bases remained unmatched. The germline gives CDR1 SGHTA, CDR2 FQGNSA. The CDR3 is CASSQWSGLAGPSEQYF. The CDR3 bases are TGTGCCAGCAGCCAGTGGTCCGGACTAGCGGGCCCCTCCGAGCAGTACTTC.

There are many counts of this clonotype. The CDR3 sequence: CASNPLGQRPPLHF. In DNA form, the CDR3 reads TGTGCCAGCAACCCTCTGGGACAGAGGCCACCCCTCCACTTT. The J gene is TRBJ1-6, the V gene TRBV12-3 or TRBV12-4; TRBD1 matches 7 bases. The CDR3 sequence is 14 residues long. The trim removed 7 bases at V and 11 bases at J, leaving 11 bases unmatched.

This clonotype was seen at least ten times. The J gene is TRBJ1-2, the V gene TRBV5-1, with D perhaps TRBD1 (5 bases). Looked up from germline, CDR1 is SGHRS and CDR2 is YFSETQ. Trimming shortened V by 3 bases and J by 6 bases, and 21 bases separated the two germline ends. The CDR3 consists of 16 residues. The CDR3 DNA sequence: TGCGCCAGCAGCTATGAATTGGACAAGGCCTCCGATGGCTACACCTTC. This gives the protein CASSYELDKASDGYTF.

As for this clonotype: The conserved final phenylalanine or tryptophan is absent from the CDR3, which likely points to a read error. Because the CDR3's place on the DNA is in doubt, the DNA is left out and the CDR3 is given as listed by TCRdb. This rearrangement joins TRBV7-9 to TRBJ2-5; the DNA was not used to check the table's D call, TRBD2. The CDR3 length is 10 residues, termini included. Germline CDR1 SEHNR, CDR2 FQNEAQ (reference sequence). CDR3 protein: CASSPIRLAG.

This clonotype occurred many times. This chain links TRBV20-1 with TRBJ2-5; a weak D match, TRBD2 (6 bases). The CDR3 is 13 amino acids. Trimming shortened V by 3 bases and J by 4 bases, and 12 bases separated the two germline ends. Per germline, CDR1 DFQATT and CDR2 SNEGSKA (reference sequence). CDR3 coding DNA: TGCAGTGCTAGGGAGGGGAAGGGAGAGACCCAGTACTTC. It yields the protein CSAREGKGETQYF.

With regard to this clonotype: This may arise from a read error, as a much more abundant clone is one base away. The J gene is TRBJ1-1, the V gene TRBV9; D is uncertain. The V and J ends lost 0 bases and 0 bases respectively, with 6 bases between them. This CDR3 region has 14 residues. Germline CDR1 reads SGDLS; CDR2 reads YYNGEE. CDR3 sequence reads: CASSVGPLNTEAFF. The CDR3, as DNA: TGTGCCAGCAGCGTAGGCCCGTTGAACACTGAAGCTTTCTTT.

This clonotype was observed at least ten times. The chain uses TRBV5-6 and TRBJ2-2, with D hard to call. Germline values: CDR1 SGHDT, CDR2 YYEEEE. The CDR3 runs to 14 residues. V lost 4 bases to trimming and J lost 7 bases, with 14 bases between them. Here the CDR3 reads CASSPRRQIGELFF. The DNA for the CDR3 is TGTGCCAGCAGCCCGCGACGGCAGATCGGGGAGCTGTTTTTT.